Described below is a single T cell receptor beta chain sequence and its context. As yet, its antigen is unknown. In germline, CDR1 is DFQATT, CDR2 SNEGSKA (reference sequence). V was shortened by 1 base and J by 8 bases, with 6 bases between the two germline ends. The CDR3 is 11 amino acids. These data are taken from a study of shared clonotypes between healthy human individuals. Background on the study: Per-donor plates numbered three CD4 naive, three CD4 memory, two CD8 naive and one CD8 memory.

For each subset, genomic DNA was distributed in equal portions over several immunoSEQ plates. This table comes from immunoSEQ multiplex PCR, and its TCRdb copy is limited to in-frame clones, with some not included. The sample shows roughly 1,100,000 clones, 75% of them seen only once. The study, taken as a whole, reports: Sorted-subset sequencing, rarefaction showed, was incomplete despite large depth.

The chain combines TRBV20-1 with TRBJ2-1; D not resolved. This sequence originates from a young man in good health. The sequenced material came from memory CD4+ T cells sorted from blood. Indicated subset: CD45RA-negative fraction. DNA for the CDR3: TGCAGTGCTAGAGTCCTTTATGAGCAGTTCTTC. Protein product: CSARVLYEQFF.